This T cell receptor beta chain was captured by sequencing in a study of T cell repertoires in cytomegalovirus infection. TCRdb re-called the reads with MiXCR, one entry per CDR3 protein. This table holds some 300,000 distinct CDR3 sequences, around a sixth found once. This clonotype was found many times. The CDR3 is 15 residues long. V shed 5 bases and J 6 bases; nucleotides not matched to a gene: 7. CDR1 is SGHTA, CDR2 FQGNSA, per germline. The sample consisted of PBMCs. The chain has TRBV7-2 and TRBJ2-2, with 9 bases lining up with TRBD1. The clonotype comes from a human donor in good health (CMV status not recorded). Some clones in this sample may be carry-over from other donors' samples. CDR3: CASSRTGGIAGELFF. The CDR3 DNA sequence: TGTGCCAGCAGCCGAACAGGGGGCATCGCCGGGGAGCTGTTTTTT.